At least ten counts were recorded for the clone carrying this T cell receptor beta chain. Researchers prepared the TCRbeta library using unique molecular identifiers, the study reports. Via MiXCR, TCRdb re-called the PCR reads, giving one row per CDR3 protein. The data hold about 500,000 distinct CDR3 sequences, with roughly 11% observed a single time. The sample belongs to a study of T-cell reconstitution after alpha-beta-depleted transplantation in children. The CDR3 runs to 16 residues. V was clipped by 2 bases and J by 0 bases; unmatched bases: 2. Germline CDR1 reads MDHEN; CDR2 reads SYDVKM. The TCR comes from a female patient aged 2 to 10 who had a stem cell transplant for aplastic anemia, so the T cells may come from the graft donor. V is TRBV28 and J is TRBJ2-7, with 12 nucleotides matching TRBD2. Material: PBMCs, mostly from graft donor cells, obtained 180 days after TCRalphabeta/CD19-depleted stem cell transplant. In nucleotides, the CDR3 is TGTGCCAGCAGTTTACAGACTAGCGGGAGCTCCTACGAGCAGTACTTC. Its protein is CASSLQTSGSSYEQYF.